The 10 T cell receptor beta chains below all came from one sample that was sequenced in a study of Graves' ophthalmopathy and Graves' hyperthyroidism. The authors amplified TCR beta CDR3 regions from RNA transcripts. Scientists carried out first-round RT-PCR using HTBI primers and then a second-round multiplex PCR. TCRdb itself ran the multiplex PCR reads through MiXCR, one entry per CDR3 protein. Of hundreds of thousands of distinct CDR3 sequences in the sample, 40% were seen once. The sequenced material came from peripheral blood. These receptors all stem from an adult man with Graves' ophthalmopathy.

To note about this clonotype: In this CDR3 the conserved last residue, phenylalanine or tryptophan, is missing, so a read error is likely. The chain uses TRBV7-9 and TRBJ2-2; 12 nucleotides match TRBD2. From germline, CDR1 is SEHNR and CDR2 FQNEAQ (reference sequence). The CDR3 runs to 15 residues. V shed 6 bases and J 7 bases; nucleotides not matched to a gene: 6. The CDR3 spells CASSRLAGVIGELFS. The CDR3 coding sequence is TGTGCCAGCAGTAGACTAGCGGGAGTCATCGGGGAGCTGTTTTCT.

Details on this clonotype: One base away lies a much larger clone, so this may be a sequencing read error. The rearrangement links TRBV19 to TRBJ2-7; D not certain. Germline values: CDR1 LNHDA, CDR2 SQIVND (reference sequence). The length of the CDR3 is 13 residues. V gave up 2 bases and J gave up 2 bases, with 7 bases separating them. The CDR3 region is CASSIRTAYEQYF. The CDR3 DNA reads TGTGCCAGTAGTATACGCACGGCCTACGAGCAGTACTTC.

This chain links TRBV11-1 with TRBJ2-6; D possibly corresponds to TRBD1 (5 bases). V lost 4 bases to trimming and J lost 0 bases, with 22 bases between them. This CDR3 region has 20 residues. Germline V lookup: CDR1 SGHAT, CDR2 FQDESV (reference sequence). This CDR3 is CASSSGLGRFTNSGANVLTF. CDR3 coding DNA: TGTGCCAGCAGCTCAGGGTTAGGCCGCTTTACCAACTCTGGGGCCAACGTCCTGACTTTC. The whole variable domain, remainder taken from reference TRBV11-1 and TRBJ2-6, is EAEVAQSPRYKITEKSQAVAFWCDPISGHATLYWYRQILGQGPELLVQFQDESVVDDSQLPKDRFSAERLKGVDSTLKIQPAELGDSAMYLCASSSGLGRFTNSGANVLTFGAGSRLTVL.

The chain links TRBV19 to TRBJ1-1; 8 bases fit TRBD1. CDR1 and CDR2 from the germline V gene are LNHDA and SQIVND (reference sequence). There are 14 residues in the CDR3. Unmatched junction bases numbered 1, after V lost 3 bases and J lost 1 base. The CDR3 spells CASSMTGANTEAFF. CDR3 nucleotides: TGTGCCAGTAGTATGACAGGGGCGAACACTGAAGCTTTCTTT.

V usage is TRBV7-9 and J usage is TRBJ2-7; D gene unclear. Trimming took off 5 bases at V and 1 base at J, with 18 bases between the two ends. Germline CDR1 is SEHNR and CDR2 is FQNEAQ (reference sequence). The CDR3 covers 16 residues. CDR3 nucleotide sequence: TGTGCCAGCAGCCCCGGATGGAATACTGATTCCTACGAGCAGTACTTC. Protein sequence: CASSPGWNTDSYEQYF. Full variable domain (rest looked up from reference TRBV7-9 and TRBJ2-7): DTGVSQNPRHKITKRGQNVTFRCDPISEHNRLYWYRQTLGQGPEFLTYFQNEAQLEKSRLLSDRFSAERPKGSFSTLEIQRTEQGDSAMYLCASSPGWNTDSYEQYFGPGTRLTVT.

This clonotype occurred a few times. V and J are TRBV9 and TRBJ1-1; D not resolved. Germline V gene sequence: CDR1 SGDLS, CDR2 YYNGEE. This CDR3 region has 14 residues. Between the trimmed V and J ends, which lost 4 bases and 5 bases, there was a span of 15 bases. The CDR3 region has the DNA TGTGCCAGCAGCCCCCCCGCATCCTGGACTGAAGCTTTCTTT. Translated: CASSPPASWTEAFF.

The table lists this clonotype with a few counts. The chain is built from TRBV5-1 and TRBJ1-5; D is ambiguous. The CDR3 runs to 14 residues. V was clipped by 0 bases and J by 5 bases, with 9 bases between them. The germline CDR1 and CDR2 sequences are SGHRS and YFSETQ. The DNA for the CDR3 is TGCGCCAGCAGCTTGGGGCCCATGGATCAGCCCCAGCATTTT. Translated: CASSLGPMDQPQHF.

CDR3 coding DNA: TGTGCCACCAGTGATTCCTCAAAACTCCAAGAGACCCAGTACTTC. Its translation is CATSDSSKLQETQYF. The genes are TRBV24-1 and TRBJ2-5; D not resolved. The CDR3 covers 15 residues. CDR1 is KGHDR and CDR2 is SFDVKD in the germline V gene. Deletions cut 2 bases from V and 1 base from J, with 10 bases between.

This chain uses TRBV20-1 with TRBJ2-5; 13 nucleotides match TRBD2. Germline V gene data show CDR1 as DFQATT and CDR2 as SNEGSKA (reference sequence). The CDR3 has 15 residues. V dropped 2 bases and J dropped 5; count of bases not matched to a gene: 5. In DNA form, the CDR3 reads TGCAGTGCTAGAACTAGCGGGAGGGCCATGGAGACCCAGTACTTC. Amino acid sequence: CSARTSGRAMETQYF.

This clonotype was observed a few times. V gene TRBV6-5 combines with J gene TRBJ1-3; D is possibly TRBD1 (5 bases). This CDR3 is built from 15 residues. Germline V gene sequence: CDR1 MNHEY, CDR2 SVGAGI. The germline V and J ends were trimmed by 5 bases and 2 bases, with 13 bases remaining between them. The CDR3 is CASSHDQGTGNTIYF. CDR3 nucleotides: TGTGCCAGCAGTCACGACCAGGGAACTGGAAACACCATATATTTT.